This record concerns one T cell receptor beta chain sequence. Germline lookup yields CDR1 SGHRS and CDR2 YFSETQ. V was cut by 1 base and J by 6 bases, with 11 bases left in between. This CDR3 contains 13 residues. The sample is drawn from a study of control samples from healthy donors and cancer patients. Here immunoSEQ multiplex PCR was the method, and the copy in TCRdb shows in-frame clones only, minus some. This sample has 100,000 to 150,000 clones, with approximately 90% found just once. The specimen was blood. This clonotype was obtained from a woman between 18 and 29 years old in good health. The chain joins TRBV5-1 to TRBJ2-7; no clear D gene. The CDR3 nucleotides are TGCGCCAGCAGCTTGACCTATCTCTCCGAGCAGTACTTC. Its protein product is CASSLTYLSEQYF.